This TCR beta chain originates from a study of early T cells in non-severe SARS-CoV-2 infection. One entry per CDR3 protein results from TCRdb running MiXCR on the 5' RACE reads. The table shows approximately 70,000 distinct CDR3 sequences, with more than 3.5% occurring only once. The CDR3 loop spans 14 amino acids. Germline V lookup: CDR1 SNHLY, CDR2 FYNNEI. With 10 bases removed from V and 3 bases from J, the gap between germline ends came to 16 bases. The V call is TRBV2, the J call TRBJ1-5, with D maybe TRBD1 (5 bases). This specimen was whole blood, taken at baseline. The TCR originated in an adult who was a healthcare worker with PCR-confirmed SARS-CoV-2 infection or an uninfected control (not recorded which). The donor label of this sample is uncertain. CDR3 coding DNA: TGTGCCACCAAAGCCAGGGTATACAATCAGCCCCAGCATTTT. It translates to CATKARVYNQPQHF.